The text below deals with one T cell receptor (beta chain). Germline values: CDR1 MNHEY, CDR2 SVGAGI. The ends lost 5 bases at V and 7 bases at J; junction bases unmatched: 10. This CDR3 contains 15 residues. The data were taken from a study of cytomegalovirus exposure and HLA in healthy donors. With 60 Vbeta and 13 Jbeta primers, the PCR was carried out. Some clones are missing from TCRdb's copy, which holds only in-frame ones; the method was immunoSEQ multiplex PCR. The table records 200,000 to 250,000 clones, under 80% of them present only once. The TCR sequence derives from a woman between 25 and 40 years old in good health and CMV-seronegative. The chain joins TRBV6-5 to TRBJ1-5, with 8 bases lining up with TRBD1. Sequencing was carried out using PBMCs. Here the CDR3 DNA reads TGTGCCAGCAGTGCCGGGACAGGTGATCGGCAGCCCCAGCATTTT. It codes for CASSAGTGDRQPQHF.